This entry is about one T cell receptor (beta chain). Its antigen is not identified. This CDR3 spans 12 amino acids. Germline V gene sequence: CDR1 SGHTA, CDR2 FQGNSA. Trimming pared 4 bases from V and 5 bases from J, leaving 6 bases between. The data originate from a study of spatial heterogeneity in lung cancer. Overall study context: Raw reads contained each unique TCR and UMI combination more than ten times on average. Study-level results: It was estimated that coverage of tumor T cells reached roughly 7% for alpha chains and approximately 13% for beta chains. Tumors with more nonsynonymous mutations had more expanded intratumoral alpha and beta TCRs.

Unique molecular identifiers, one per molecule, were present on every TCR cDNA molecule. One entry per CDR3 protein, called by TCRdb with MiXCR from the 5' RACE reads. The table has around 100,000 distinct CDR3 sequences, 4.4% seen once. Time point described: sample taken at primary tumor resection. Tumor, nontumor lung or frozen PBMC supplied whole RNA that was sequenced unsorted. Material: lung tumor tissue, obtained at surgery. This receptor was taken from a male donor with early-stage non-small cell lung cancer. This chain links TRBV7-2 with TRBJ2-1; no definite D call. The CDR3 DNA follows: TGTGCCAGCAGCTACCGGCACAATGAGCAGTTCTTC. This gives the protein CASSYRHNEQFF.